This T cell receptor beta chain was identified during a study of human versus mouse CDR3 diversity and MHC coevolution. Study details: Between about 0.6 x 10^7 and 1.6 x 10^7 valid reads came from each sample.

As concerns this clone: The antigen remains unidentified.

This CDR3 is 15 amino acids long. With 5 bases clipped from V and 6 bases from J, the junction kept 13 bases outside the gene matches. Per the germline V gene, CDR1 is SGHAT and CDR2 is FQNNGV. Sequencing used immunoSEQ multiplex PCR; TCRdb keeps in-frame clones, though not all of them. This sample has just under 60,000 clones, with 90% to 95% found just once. Study-level results: Clonal inequality was lowest in two of the three human donors. Human CDR3s averaged more deletions and insertions than mouse CDR3s. Humans had the largest estimated TCR beta repertoire, 1.5 million to 2 million clonotypes.

The sequencing input was naive CD4+ T cells from blood. Subset described: CD45RO-negative CD62L-positive naive CD4 T cells. The sequence derives from a person aged 55 to 70 in good health. The chain uses TRBV11-2 and TRBJ2-7; 7 nucleotides match TRBD2. The CDR3 loop reads CASSPPGTTGFEQYF. The CDR3 nucleotides are TGTGCCAGCAGCCCCCCCGGGACTACTGGCTTCGAGCAGTACTTC.